The rows below give T cell receptor beta chains drawn from one sample of a study of T-cell reconstitution after alpha-beta-depleted transplantation in children. TCRdb analysed the PCR reads with MiXCR anew, one entry per CDR3 protein. The sample includes 600,000 to 800,000 distinct CDR3 sequences, around 12% of them seen just once. The sample in question was PBMCs, obtained before TCRalphabeta/CD19-depleted stem cell transplant. The receptor set was obtained from a girl aged 2 to 9 with congenital amegakaryocytic thrombocytopenia, due to receive a stem cell transplant. CDR3s include the opening cysteine and the closing phenylalanine or tryptophan. D genes are given only for firm matches. The size field is filled for only some rows; it gives once, few, many or a size class.

TRBD2	many	TRBJ2-1	TRBV20-1	17	CSARPFLGLAANNEQFF	TGCAGTGCTAGACCTTTTCTGGGACTAGCGGCTAACAATGAGCAGTTCTTC
TRBD1	many	TRBJ1-3	TRBV7-9	17	CASSSGQGPSSGNTIYF	TGTGCCAGCAGCTCCGGACAGGGGCCTAGCTCTGGAAACACCATATATTTT
.	.	TRBJ2-1	TRBV7-6	15	CASSSNSGPSSEQFF	TGTGCCAGCAGCTCGAACTCGGGCCCCTCCTCCGAGCAGTTCTTC
.	many	TRBJ2-3	TRBV5-4	16	CASSFRGEPSTDTQYF	TGTGCCAGCAGCTTCCGCGGGGAGCCTAGCACAGATACGCAGTATTTT
TRBD2	many	TRBJ2-7	TRBV5-1	19	CASSLGLFPSGGPSYEQYF	TGCGCCAGCAGCTTGGGGCTGTTCCCTAGCGGGGGTCCCTCCTACGAGCAGTACTTC
.	many	TRBJ2-4	TRBV2	16	CASSEIGKQRLVIQYF	TGTGCCAGCAGTGAAATCGGCAAGCAAAGGCTTGTCATTCAGTACTTC
.	many	TRBJ1-1	TRBV20-1	14	CSAARVVVNTEAFF	TGCAGTGCTGCTAGGGTGGTGGTAAACACTGAAGCTTTCTTT
TRBD2	few	TRBJ2-1	TRBV12-5	19	CASGLVVIRGGSARNEQFF	TGTGCTAGTGGTTTGGTAGTAATTCGGGGCGGGAGTGCGAGGAATGAGCAGTTCTTC
.	.	TRBJ2-7	TRBV12-3/TRBV12-4	15	CASSPKWDHSYEQYF	TGTGCCAGCAGTCCCAAGTGGGACCACTCCTACGAGCAGTACTTC
.	few	TRBJ2-1	TRBV2	12	CASTTANNEQFF	TGTGCCAGCACGACAGCCAACAATGAGCAGTTCTTC
.	many	TRBJ2-1	TRBV9	15	CASSPPVSSYNEQFF	TGTGCCAGCAGCCCACCGGTTAGCTCCTACAATGAGCAGTTCTTC
TRBD2	many	TRBJ2-1	TRBV12-3/TRBV12-4	14	CASSYGLAANEQFF	TGTGCCAGCAGTTACGGACTAGCGGCTAATGAGCAGTTCTTC
.	few	TRBJ1-2	TRBV4-1	14	CASSQEGTSYGYTF	TGCGCCAGCAGCCAAGAGGGGACCAGCTATGGCTACACCTTC
TRBD1	.	TRBJ2-2	TRBV24-1	19	CATSDLPGTGSSGTGELFF	TGTGCCACCAGTGATTTGCCCGGGACAGGGTCTTCTGGAACCGGGGAGCTGTTTTTT
.	many	TRBJ2-2	TRBV28	14	CASSNWRATGELFF	TGTGCCAGCAGTAATTGGAGAGCCACCGGGGAGCTGTTTTTT
.	many	TRBJ2-1	TRBV7-2	15	CASSLNYSPYNEQFF	TGTGCCAGCAGCTTAAACTACTCCCCCTACAATGAGCAGTTCTTC
TRBD1	many	TRBJ1-4	TRBV4-1	16	CASSQGPGQRNEKLFF	TGCGCCAGCAGCCAAGGGCCGGGACAGCGTAATGAAAAACTGTTTTTT
TRBD1	.	TRBJ2-3	TRBV24-1	16	CATSDPSDRVPDTQYF	TGTGCCACCAGTGACCCCAGCGACAGGGTCCCCGATACGCAGTATTTT
.	few	TRBJ1-6	TRBV27	21	CASSLSWSSGTRGSYNSPLHF	TGTGCCAGCAGTTTATCGTGGAGCTCCGGCACTCGGGGCTCCTATAATTCACCCCTCCACTTT
.	many	TRBJ2-7	TRBV7-6	13	CASSLLGQYEQYF	TGTGCCAGCAGCTTACTGGGGCAATACGAGCAGTACTTC
TRBD2	.	TRBJ2-3	TRBV7-2	16	CASSAGLAGVTDTQYF	TGTGCCAGCAGCGCGGGACTAGCGGGAGTTACAGATACGCAGTATTTT
.	.	TRBJ2-3	TRBV5-1	14	CASGLQGSTDTQYF	TGCGCCAGCGGCCTACAGGGTAGCACAGATACGCAGTATTTT
TRBD1	.	TRBJ2-5	TRBV12-3/TRBV12-4	16	CASSYEQGVSAETQYF	TGTGCCAGCAGTTACGAGCAGGGGGTTTCTGCTGAGACCCAGTACTTC
.	few	TRBJ2-1	TRBV30	12	CAWSRGLNEQFF	TGTGCCTGGAGTAGGGGATTAAATGAGCAGTTCTTC
TRBD2	.	TRBJ2-1	TRBV12-3/TRBV12-4	15	CASSLWGGFRNEQFF	TGTGCCAGCAGTTTGTGGGGGGGGTTTAGGAATGAGCAGTTCTTC
TRBD1	.	TRBJ2-5	TRBV27	13	CASRPGDSETQYF	TGTGCCAGCAGACCCGGGGACAGCGAGACCCAGTACTTC
TRBD2	.	TRBJ2-7	TRBV25-1	15	CASSRGSPSSYEQYF	TGTGCCAGCAGCCGCGGGAGCCCAAGCTCCTACGAGCAGTACTTC
TRBD1	few	TRBJ2-7	TRBV27	19	CASSARLVLDREKGYEQYF	TGTGCCAGCAGTGCTCGCTTGGTTTTGGACAGGGAGAAGGGCTACGAGCAGTACTTC